Given below is one TCR beta chain in context. What it recognizes is unknown. Relying on iRepertoire HTBI primers and Arm-PCR of CDR3 regions, the team built TCR beta libraries. In the original processing: Samples revealed 62 TRBV and 11 to 15 TRBJ segments. MiXCR, run by TCRdb on the multiplex PCR reads, gives a single entry per CDR3 protein. The V and J calls shown here were made by TCRdb, not taken from the authors' results. This table has fewer than 400,000 distinct CDR3 sequences, 18% appearing once. These data come from a study of regulatory T cells in long-lasting Graves disease. Study-wide findings and caveats: Persistent Graves' patients possessed reduced TCR diversity relative to recently diagnosed ones.

The time point denotes: newly diagnosed GD, antithyroid drugs for less than 3 months. From RNA extracted from PBMCs, the TCR library was made. The material was peripheral blood mononuclear cells (PBMCs), obtained at new diagnosis, from a patient treated with antithyroid drugs. The source is a female donor with Graves disease.

CDR3 sequence reads: CASRGAGSNVLTF. In DNA, the CDR3 is TGTGCCAGTAGGGGGGCCGGGTCCAACGTCCTGACTTTC. The chain couples TRBV19 to TRBJ2-6; weak D call: TRBD1 (6 bases). This CDR3 has 13 residues. Germline lookup yields CDR1 LNHDA and CDR2 SQIVND (reference sequence). Trimming pared 6 bases from V and 8 bases from J, leaving 11 bases between.